One and the same sample provided the 18 T cell receptor beta chains below, sequenced in a study of sequential checkpoint blockade in melanoma. The method was immunoSEQ multiplex PCR; TCRdb's version includes in-frame clones alone and lacks a portion of them. The sample comprises around 20,000 clones, 82% of which are singletons, and more than 9% rests with the top ten. Specified treatment: randomized to nivolumab then ipilimumab (arm A) or the reverse (arm B). This material consisted of CD8+ T cells sorted from blood (inferred from file names), taken from a patient given nivolumab and ipilimumab in sequence. These receptors were collected from a human donor with melanoma.

The CDR3 region is CASSLGRNTEAFF. In DNA form, the CDR3 reads TGTGCCAGCAGCTTGGGGCGGAACACTGAAGCTTTCTTT. This chain connects TRBV11-2 to TRBJ1-1; the D gene is possibly TRBD1 (5 bases). V lost 3 bases and J lost 1, with 6 bases in between. The CDR3 is 13 amino acids. Per germline, CDR1 SGHAT and CDR2 FQNNGV.

The V gene is TRBV6-5, the J gene TRBJ2-1, with 9 bases matching TRBD2. Germline assignment: CDR1 MNHEY and CDR2 SVGAGI. V dropped 2 bases and J dropped 6; count of bases not matched to a gene: 8. The CDR3 has 16 amino acids. The CDR3 reads CASSYRSGSSLNEQFF. CDR3 in DNA: TGTGCCAGCAGTTACCGTAGCGGGAGTTCCCTCAATGAGCAGTTCTTC.

The rearrangement links TRBV7-8 to TRBJ1-4; D call uncertain. Germline lookup yields CDR1 SGHVS and CDR2 FQNEAQ. With 5 bases removed from V and 7 bases from J, the gap between germline ends came to 20 bases. The CDR3 length is 16 residues. The CDR3 loop is CASSGGTGHRGEKLFF. CDR3 in DNA: TGTGCCAGCAGCGGCGGTACCGGGCACCGGGGTGAAAAACTGTTTTTT.

This chain connects TRBV5-8 to TRBJ2-4; tentative D call: TRBD1 (6 bases). The germline gives CDR1 SGHTS, CDR2 YDEGEE. V was trimmed by 4 bases and J by 0 bases, leaving 14 bases between them. This CDR3 region has 16 residues. CDR3 region: CASSPGTLLAKNIQYF. The CDR3 DNA reads as TGTGCCAGCAGCCCCGGGACATTACTAGCCAAAAACATTCAGTACTTC.

The chain joins TRBV7-2 to TRBJ1-4; no clear D gene. The CDR3 consists of 15 residues. The germline CDR1 and CDR2 sequences are SGHTA and FQGNSA. The V and J ends lost 6 bases and 7 bases respectively, with 18 bases between them. The CDR3 protein is CASSQDGRDSEKLFF. Written as DNA, the CDR3 is TGTGCCAGCAGTCAAGACGGGCGGGATAGTGAAAAACTGTTTTTT.

CDR3 nucleotides: TGCGCCAGCAGCTTACAGGGTGGACCCTACGAGCAGTACTTC. This sequence encodes CASSLQGGPYEQYF. This chain links TRBV5-1 with TRBJ2-7; TRBD1 is a possible D gene (6 bases). Germline CDR1 reads SGHRS; CDR2 reads YFSETQ. V was trimmed by 2 bases and J by 2 bases, leaving 11 bases between them. This CDR3 has 14 amino acids.

The rearrangement links TRBV7-9 to TRBJ2-7, with TRBD2 as a possible D gene (6 bases). The CDR3 is made up of 12 amino acids. Trimming took 11 bases from V and 0 from J, leaving 11 bases between them. CDR1 SEHNR and CDR2 FQNEAQ come from the germline V gene (reference sequence). CDR3 in amino acids: CAGGLNSYEQYF. In nucleotides, the CDR3 is TGTGCCGGAGGACTAAACTCCTACGAGCAGTACTTC.

This rearrangement joins TRBV5-1 to TRBJ2-5; TRBD2 is a possible D gene (5 bases). Germline CDR1 is SGHRS and CDR2 is YFSETQ. The V gene lost 0 bases and the J gene lost 10 bases, with 13 bases spanning the gap. There are 13 residues in the CDR3. CDR3 protein: CASSLELMGSQYF. CDR3 bases: TGCGCCAGCAGCTTGGAACTCATGGGGAGCCAGTACTTC.

This clone was detected only a few times. The chain employs TRBV19 and TRBJ2-7, with TRBD1 matching 11 bases. V was clipped by 4 bases and J by 5 bases; unmatched bases: 1. CDR3 length: 13 residues. CDR1 and CDR2 from the germline V gene are LNHDA and SQIVND (reference sequence). As DNA, the CDR3 is TGTGCCAGTAGTAAGGGACAGGGGGACGAGCAGTACTTC. This gives the protein CASSKGQGDEQYF.

The chain employs TRBV28 and TRBJ1-1; D not certain. Germline V CDR1 and CDR2: MDHEN, SYDVKM. There are 14 residues in the CDR3. Trimming cost V 3 bases and J 4 bases, with 12 bases left between them. CDR3 bases: TGTGCCAGCAGTTTCCCTTTGCCGGGCACTGAAGCTTTCTTT. Its protein product is CASSFPLPGTEAFF.

The rearrangement links TRBV7-2 to TRBJ1-5, with D possibly TRBD1 on 5 matching bases. Germline CDR1 SGHTA, CDR2 FQGNSA. The CDR3 is 17 amino acids. The V end was cut by 5 bases, the J end by 2 bases, with 19 bases between. The CDR3, as DNA: TGTGCCAGCAGCCCCGAATCGGGGACTCAGCGCAATCAGCCCCAGCATTTT. Translating it yields CASSPESGTQRNQPQHF.

The chain employs TRBV6-6 and TRBJ2-1; TRBD2 might be the D (6 bases). The CDR3 has 15 amino acids. Trimming left V 2 bases short and J 3 bases short, with 11 bases between. The germline V gene encodes CDR1 MNHNY and CDR2 SVGAGI (reference sequence). The CDR3 DNA sequence: TGTGCCAGCAGTTACCAGGACGGGAGCTACAATGAGCAGTTCTTC. Translating it yields CASSYQDGSYNEQFF.

This rearrangement joins TRBV19 to TRBJ2-2; D gene uncertain. The CDR3 loop spans 15 amino acids. Trimming pared 5 bases from V and 0 bases from J, leaving 10 bases between. The germline CDR1 and CDR2 sequences are LNHDA and SQIVND (reference sequence). CDR3 protein: CASSPGNPNTGELFF. In DNA, the CDR3 is TGTGCCAGTAGTCCAGGTAATCCGAACACCGGGGAGCTGTTTTTT.

The rearrangement uses TRBV19 and TRBJ2-2; the D is unclear. Per the germline V gene, CDR1 is LNHDA and CDR2 is SQIVND (reference sequence). CDR3 length equals 15 residues. V was trimmed by 8 bases and J by 2 bases, leaving 15 bases between them. CDR3 amino acids: CASQKPTSNTGELFF. CDR3 nucleotide sequence: TGTGCCAGTCAGAAACCAACCTCCAACACCGGGGAGCTGTTTTTT.

This clone is a singleton in its sample. The chain joins TRBV6-5 to TRBJ2-7, with TRBD1 identical over 8 bases. The J segment lost 5 bases and the V segment lost 6 bases, leaving 12 bases of the junction unmatched. CDR1 is MNHEY and CDR2 is SVGAGI in the germline V gene. The CDR3 is 15 residues long. The CDR3 loop reads CASSPRPDRVHEQYF. CDR3 DNA sequence: TGTGCCAGCAGCCCTAGGCCGGACAGGGTCCACGAGCAGTACTTC.

The CDR3 is CASSLSGRDTQYF. CDR3 in DNA: TGTGCCAGCAGTTTATCAGGGCGGGATACGCAGTATTTT. The rearrangement uses TRBV28 and TRBJ2-3; possibly TRBD1 for D (5 bases). Per germline, CDR1 MDHEN and CDR2 SYDVKM. The V end was cut by 1 base, the J end by 6 bases, with 8 bases between. The CDR3 covers 13 residues.

This clone has only a few counts. The CDR3 loop is CAWSEDRSNTEAFF. The CDR3 DNA is TGTGCCTGGAGTGAAGACAGGAGCAACACTGAAGCTTTCTTT. This chain links TRBV30 with TRBJ1-1; TRBD1 is a possible D gene (6 bases). Germline V gene lookup returns CDR1 GTSNPN and CDR2 SVGIG (reference sequence). V lost 1 base, J lost 2 bases, and 11 bases lay in between. This CDR3 region has 14 residues.

This clone was found once. This chain joins TRBV5-6 and TRBJ2-7; tentative D call: TRBD1 (6 bases). Germline-derived CDR1 and CDR2 are SGHDT and YYEEEE. V was shortened by 4 bases and J by 3 bases, with 14 bases between the two germline ends. The CDR3 extends over 14 amino acids. The DNA of the CDR3 is TGTGCCAGCAGCCTACGAGGGGGTAGCTACGAGCAGTACTTC. It specifies CASSLRGGSYEQYF.